This entry is about one TCR beta chain. As yet, its antigen is unknown. This specimen belongs to a study of cytomegalovirus exposure and HLA in healthy donors. TCRdb keeps only in-frame clones here, not all; method: immunoSEQ multiplex PCR. There are roughly 140,000 clones in the sample; roughly nine tenths occur only once, and about 3% lies in the top ten. Points from the study as a whole: Most TCR sequences showed up rarely, but some public TCRs showed up in many donors. Cytomegalovirus-associated status was assigned to 150 or so TCR beta chains.

CDR3 length: 14 amino acids. The germline V gene has CDR1 LNHDA and CDR2 SQIVND (reference sequence). The V end was cut by 6 bases, the J end by 0 bases, with 12 bases between. The TCR was taken from a young woman in good health and CMV-seropositive. The V gene is TRBV19, the J gene TRBJ2-7; D perhaps matches TRBD2 (6 bases). The sequenced material came from PBMCs. In DNA form, the CDR3 reads TGTGCCAGTAGCGCTGGTAGCGGCTCCTACGAGCAGTACTTC. This sequence encodes CASSAGSGSYEQYF.